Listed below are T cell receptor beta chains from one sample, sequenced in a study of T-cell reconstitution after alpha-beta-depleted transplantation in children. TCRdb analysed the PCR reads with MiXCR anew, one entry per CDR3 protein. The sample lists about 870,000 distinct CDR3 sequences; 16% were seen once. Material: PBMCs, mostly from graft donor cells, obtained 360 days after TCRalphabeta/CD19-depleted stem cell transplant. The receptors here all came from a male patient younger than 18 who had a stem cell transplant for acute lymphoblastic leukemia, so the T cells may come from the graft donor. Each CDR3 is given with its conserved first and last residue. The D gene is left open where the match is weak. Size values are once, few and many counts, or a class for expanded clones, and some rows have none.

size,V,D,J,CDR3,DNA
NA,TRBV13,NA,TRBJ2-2,CASSPRWRVTGELFF,TGTGCCAGCAGCCCCCGATGGAGGGTCACCGGGGAGCTGTTTTTT
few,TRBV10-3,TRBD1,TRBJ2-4,CATHTGESSIQYF,TGTGCCACCCACACAGGGGAAAGTAGCATTCAGTACTTC
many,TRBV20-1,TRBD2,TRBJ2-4,CSARGGLAGEKAKNIQYF,TGCAGTGCTAGAGGTGGACTAGCGGGAGAAAAAGCCAAAAACATTCAGTACTTC
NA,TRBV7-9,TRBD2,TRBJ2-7,CASSSGTRRYYEQYF,TGTGCCAGCAGCTCCGGGACTAGGAGGTACTACGAGCAGTACTTC
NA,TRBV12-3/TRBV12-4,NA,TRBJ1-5,CASSLGGFGGNQPQHF,TGTGCCAGCTCCCTGGGAGGGTTTGGGGGCAATCAGCCCCAGCATTTT
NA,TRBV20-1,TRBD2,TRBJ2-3,CSAPTSGREDTQYF,TGCAGTGCTCCGACTAGCGGGAGAGAAGATACGCAGTATTTT
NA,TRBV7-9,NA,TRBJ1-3,CASSPPGQGFPTIYF,TGTGCCAGCAGCCCCCCGGGCCAGGGATTCCCCACCATATATTTT
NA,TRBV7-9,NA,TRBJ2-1,CASSSGLTDIYNEQFF,TGTGCCAGCAGCTCTGGCCTAACCGATATTTACAATGAGCAGTTCTTC
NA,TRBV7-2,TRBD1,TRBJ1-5,CASSLFGTASNQPQHF,TGTGCCAGCAGCTTGTTCGGGACAGCTAGCAATCAGCCCCAGCATTTT
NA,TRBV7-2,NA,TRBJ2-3,CASSPTVVGGTDTQYF,TGTGCCAGCAGCCCAACGGTTGTTGGCGGCACAGATACGCAGTATTTT
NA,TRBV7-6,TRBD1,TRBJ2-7,CASSLAGTGRYEQYF,TGTGCCAGCAGCTTAGCCGGGACAGGACGCTACGAGCAGTACTTC
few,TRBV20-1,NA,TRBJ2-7,CSASQRGPTYEQYF,TGCAGTGCTAGCCAACGGGGACCGACCTACGAGCAGTACTTC
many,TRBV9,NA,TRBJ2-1,CASSVVPSSYNEQFF,TGTGCCAGCAGCGTAGTCCCGAGCTCCTACAATGAGCAGTTCTTC
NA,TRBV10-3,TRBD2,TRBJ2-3,CATTRLAGFTDTQYF,TGTGCCACCACAAGACTAGCGGGATTCACAGATACGCAGTATTTT
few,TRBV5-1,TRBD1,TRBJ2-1,CASSWGGWPGTEEGQFF,TGCGCCAGCAGCTGGGGTGGATGGCCCGGGACAGAAGAAGGGCAGTTCTTC
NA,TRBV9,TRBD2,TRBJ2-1,CASSVGGGSSYNEQFF,TGTGCCAGCAGCGTAGGGGGGGGTAGCTCCTACAATGAGCAGTTCTTC
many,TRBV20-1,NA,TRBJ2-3,CSAYLGGLNTDTQYF,TGCAGTGCTTACCTGGGAGGACTGAACACAGATACGCAGTATTTT
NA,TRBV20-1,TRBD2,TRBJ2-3,CSADGGRMWIDTQYF,TGCAGTGCAGACGGCGGGAGAATGTGGATAGATACGCAGTATTTT
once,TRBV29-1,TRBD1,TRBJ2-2,CSVTRDRASGELFF,TGCAGCGTTACTCGGGACAGGGCATCGGGGGAGCTGTTTTTT
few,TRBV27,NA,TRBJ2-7,CASSSLAREQYF,TGTGCCAGCAGCTCGCTAGCGAGGGAGCAGTACTTC
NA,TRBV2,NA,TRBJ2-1,CATHVGRTDEQFF,TGTGCCACCCACGTGGGACGGACCGATGAGCAGTTCTTC
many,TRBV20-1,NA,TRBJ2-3,CSARPGADTQYF,TGCAGTGCTAGACCGGGTGCAGATACGCAGTATTTT
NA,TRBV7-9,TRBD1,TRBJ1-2,CASSLRQGEILGGYTF,TGTGCCAGCAGCTTGAGACAGGGTGAGATCCTAGGAGGCTACACCTTC
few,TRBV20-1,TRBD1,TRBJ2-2,CSARPPGGGELFF,TGCAGTGCTAGACCACCAGGGGGCGGGGAGCTGTTTTTT
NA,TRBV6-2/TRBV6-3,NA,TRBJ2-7,CASTWAGTPYEQYF,TGTGCCAGCACTTGGGCGGGCACGCCTTACGAGCAGTACTTC
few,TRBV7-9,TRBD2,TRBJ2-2,CASSPTSGLNTGELFF,TGTGCCAGCAGCCCAACTAGCGGGTTGAACACCGGGGAGCTGTTTTTT
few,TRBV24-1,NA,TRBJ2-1,CATSDTTLDSRYNEQFF,TGTGCCACCAGTGATACTACTCTGGACAGCAGATACAATGAGCAGTTCTTC
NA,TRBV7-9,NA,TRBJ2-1,CASSSSMGEQFF,TGTGCCAGCAGCTCCTCCATGGGCGAGCAGTTCTTC
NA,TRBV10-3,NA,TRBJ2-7,CAIRGLGESYEQYF,TGTGCCATCAGGGGCCTGGGGGAGTCCTACGAGCAGTACTTC
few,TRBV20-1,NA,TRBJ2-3,CSAAGLALDTQYF,TGCAGTGCTGCCGGCCTAGCGTTAGATACGCAGTATTTT
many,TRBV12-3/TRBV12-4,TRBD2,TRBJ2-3,CASSPRDYTDTQYF,TGTGCCAGCAGCCCACGGGACTACACAGATACGCAGTATTTT
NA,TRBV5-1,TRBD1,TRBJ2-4,CASSPGQGVLAKNIQYF,TGCGCCAGCAGCCCAGGACAGGGGGTACTAGCCAAAAACATTCAGTACTTC
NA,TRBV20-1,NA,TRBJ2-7,CSARVPGDYYEQYF,TGCAGTGCTAGAGTACCGGGAGATTACTACGAGCAGTACTTC
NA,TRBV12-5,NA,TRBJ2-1,CASGLTRDIAHFF,TGTGCTAGTGGTTTGACGAGGGACATCGCCCATTTCTTC